Below are 24 T cell receptor beta chains sequenced from a single sample in a study of blood T cell repertoires in COVID-19. Only in-frame clones appear in the TCRdb table, and some are missing; sequencing was by immunoSEQ multiplex PCR. This table has 250,000 or so clones, 85% to 90% appearing once. Sequencing was done on a sample of peripheral blood. These TCRs come from a woman aged 35 to 49 who had recovered from COVID-19.

V usage is TRBV6-5 and J usage is TRBJ2-5; TRBD2 matches 9 bases. This CDR3 has 14 amino acids. Germline trimming cut 5 bases from V and 5 bases from J; bases unmatched to any gene: 6. CDR1 and CDR2 from the germline V gene are MNHEY and SVGAGI. The DNA for the CDR3 is TGTGCCAGCAGTCCTAGCGGGACTCAGGAGACCCAGTACTTC. Residues: CASSPSGTQETQYF.

The table lists this clone with a few counts. V usage is TRBV5-1 and J usage is TRBJ2-1, with a weak D call TRBD2 (5 bases). V lost 7 bases and J 7 bases, leaving 15 bases between the germline ends. In germline, CDR1 is SGHRS, CDR2 YFSETQ. The CDR3 has 13 residues. The CDR3 DNA follows: TGCGCCAGCTCCGCTAGCCCACGAAATGAGCAGTTCTTC. This gives the protein CASSASPRNEQFF.

The DNA for the CDR3 is TGTGCCAGCAGCTCCCTGTCCGGGGAGCTGTTTTTT. This gives the protein CASSSLSGELFF. The V call is TRBV7-3, the J call TRBJ2-2; D is ambiguous. V was trimmed by 4 bases and J by 6 bases, leaving 6 bases between them. Germline CDR1 reads SGHTA; CDR2 reads FQGTGA. CDR3 length: 12 amino acids.

The rearrangement links TRBV6-2 or TRBV6-3 to TRBJ1-1, with a possible D match to TRBD1 (6 bases). The CDR3 covers 12 residues. The germline V and J ends were trimmed by 2 bases and 10 bases, with 11 bases remaining between them. Germline values: CDR1 MNHEY, CDR2 SVGEGT. Here the CDR3 DNA reads TGTGCCAGCAGTTACGTCGCAGGGGCAGCTTTCTTT. Residues: CASSYVAGAAFF.

The gene calls are TRBV7-9 and TRBJ1-2; 11 bases agree with TRBD1. V shed 5 bases and J 0 bases; nucleotides not matched to a gene: 5. In germline, CDR1 is SEHNR, CDR2 FQNEAQ (reference sequence). This CDR3 is 16 amino acids long. The CDR3 bases are TGTGCCAGCAGCCGCGGACAGGGGGCTCCTAACTATGGCTACACCTTC. It translates to CASSRGQGAPNYGYTF.

This chain links TRBV14 with TRBJ2-7; 9 nucleotides line up with TRBD2. Germline V gene lookup returns CDR1 SGHDN and CDR2 FVKESK. J gave up 4 bases and V 0 bases, and 16 bases lay outside the gene matches. The CDR3 contains 19 residues. The chain's CDR3 is CASSQEEASGTRSQYEQYV. The CDR3 nucleotides are TGTGCCAGCAGCCAAGAAGAAGCTAGCGGGACGAGATCACAGTACGAGCAGTACGTC.

The chain links TRBV19 to TRBJ1-5, with D perhaps matching TRBD1 (6 bases). The CDR3 is 14 amino acids. Germline V gene lookup returns CDR1 LNHDA and CDR2 SQIVND (reference sequence). Trimming took off 3 bases at V and 6 bases at J, with 12 bases between the two ends. The CDR3 nucleotides are TGTGCCAGTAGTATTCAAGAAGGGGGTCAGCCCCAGCATTTT. Its protein is CASSIQEGGQPQHF.

This clone has only one observation. This chain links TRBV18 with TRBJ1-6, with D maybe TRBD1 (6 bases). V shed 3 bases and J shed 7 bases, with 10 bases lying between them. The CDR3 length is 14 residues. Germline CDR1 KGHSH, CDR2 LQKENI. This CDR3 is CASSPTGWNSPLHF. The CDR3 coding sequence is TGTGCCAGCTCACCGACAGGATGGAATTCACCCCTCCACTTT.

The rearrangement uses TRBV11-2 and TRBJ2-3; 10 nucleotides line up with TRBD2. The ends lost 3 bases at V and 4 bases at J; junction bases unmatched: 7. Germline V gene data show CDR1 as SGHAT and CDR2 as FQNNGV. The CDR3 spans 16 residues. CDR3 coding DNA: TGTGCCAGCAGCTTTCTCAGCGGGGGGGCAGCAGATACGCAGTATTTT. Encoded protein: CASSFLSGGAADTQYF.

The chain is built from TRBV6-2 or TRBV6-3 and TRBJ2-3; D remains unclear. The CDR3 sequence is 17 residues long. The V end was cut by 7 bases, the J end by 2 bases, with 22 bases between. Germline loops: CDR1 MNHEY, CDR2 SVGEGT. CDR3 bases: TGTGCCAGCAACCCACTCATTAGGAGAGAGGACACAGATACGCAGTATTTT. Encoded protein: CASNPLIRREDTDTQYF.

This clone has just a few counts. This chain connects TRBV19 to TRBJ1-5, with 9 bases identical to TRBD1. CDR1 is LNHDA, CDR2 SQIVND, per germline (reference sequence). V lost 6 bases, J lost 5 bases, and 2 bases stayed unmatched. The CDR3 length is 13 residues. This CDR3 reads CASRQGADQPQHF. In DNA, the CDR3 is TGTGCCAGTAGACAGGGGGCCGATCAGCCCCAGCATTTT.

V is TRBV3-1 (or the pseudogene TRBV3-2) and J is TRBJ2-7; no clear D gene. Trimming shortened V by 2 bases and J by 7 bases, and 12 bases separated the two germline ends. Germline V gene data show CDR1 as LGHDT and CDR2 as YNNKEL (reference sequence). CDR3 size: 13 residues. The CDR3 nucleotides are TGTGCCAGCAGCCAATCCTACCAGAGGGAGCAGTACTTC. This encodes CASSQSYQREQYF.

V usage is TRBV10-3 and J usage is TRBJ2-3; D is ambiguous. The length of the CDR3 is 15 residues. Trimming stripped 6 bases from V and 6 bases from J, with 19 bases between. Germline V gene lookup returns CDR1 ENHRY and CDR2 SYGVKD. This CDR3 is CAIRSPGSPRDTQYF. The CDR3 nucleotides are TGTGCCATCAGATCCCCCGGTAGCCCACGGGATACGCAGTATTTT.

The chain recombines TRBV28 with TRBJ1-6, with D possibly being TRBD1 (5 bases). V lost 8 bases and J lost 10, with 9 bases in between. This CDR3 has 11 residues. The germline V gene encodes CDR1 MDHEN and CDR2 SYDVKM. CDR3 in amino acids: CASGGGSPLHF. CDR3 in DNA: TGTGCCAGCGGGGGAGGGTCACCCCTCCACTTT. Using reference TRBV28 and TRBJ1-6 for the parts outside the CDR3, the full variable domain is DVKVTQSSRYLVKRTGEKVFLECVQDMDHENMFWYRQDPGLGLRLIYFSYDVKMKEKGDIPEGYSVSREKKERFSLILESASTNQTSMYLCASGGGSPLHFGNGTRLTVT.

The J gene is TRBJ2-2, the V gene TRBV2; tentative D call: TRBD2 (6 bases). Germline V CDR1 and CDR2: SNHLY, FYNNEI. Trimming took off 7 bases at V and 1 base at J, with 16 bases between the two ends. The CDR3 is made up of 16 amino acids. DNA for the CDR3: TGTGCCAGCACCTTATTTAGCGGAGGGAACACCGGGGAGCTGTTTTTT. It translates to CASTLFSGGNTGELFF.

This CDR3 reads CASSRNGQGDYGYTF. In DNA, the CDR3 is TGTGCCAGCAGCCGCAACGGACAGGGCGACTATGGCTACACCTTC. The V and J genes are TRBV3-1 (or the pseudogene TRBV3-2) and TRBJ1-2, with TRBD1 identical over 8 bases. Germline values: CDR1 LGHDT, CDR2 YNNKEL (reference sequence). V trimming: 4 bases; J trimming: 3 bases; junction bases outside the gene matches: 7. The CDR3 consists of 15 residues.

The rearrangement joins TRBV3-1 (or the pseudogene TRBV3-2) to TRBJ2-1; D may be TRBD2 (5 bases). The CDR3 runs to 11 residues. Trimming removed 5 bases at V and 14 bases at J, with 13 bases between. Germline CDR1 and CDR2: LGHDT and YNNKEL (reference sequence). CDR3 sequence (DNA): TGTGCCAGCAGCGAGGGTGGGGTGGAGTTCTTC. This codes for CASSEGGVEFF.

The chain carries TRBV9 and TRBJ1-2; D may be TRBD1 (6 bases). This CDR3 has 13 amino acids. Trimming pared 6 bases from V and 4 bases from J, leaving 13 bases between. In germline, CDR1 is SGDLS, CDR2 YYNGEE. The CDR3 sequence: CASNPGVGYGYTF. For the CDR3, the DNA is TGTGCCAGCAACCCAGGGGTCGGCTATGGCTACACCTTC. Full variable domain (outside the CDR3, taken from reference TRBV9 and TRBJ1-2): DSGVTQTPKHLITATGQRVTLRCSPRSGDLSVYWYQQSLDQGLQFLIQYYNGEERAKGNILERFSAQQFPDLHSELNLSSLELGDSALYFCASNPGVGYGYTFGSGTRLTVV.

V and J are TRBV2 and TRBJ2-5, with D possibly being TRBD2 (5 bases). Germline V gene lookup returns CDR1 SNHLY and CDR2 FYNNEI. The CDR3 contains 13 residues. The V end lost 6 bases, the J end lost 1 base, and 9 bases lay between the germline ends. CDR3 bases: TGTGCCAGCAGAGTCCGGGGCCAAGAGACCCAGTACTTC. Its translation: CASRVRGQETQYF. The full variable domain, completed using reference TRBV2 and TRBJ2-5, is EPEVTQTPSHQVTQMGQEVILRCVPISNHLYFYWYRQILGQKVEFLVSFYNNEISEKSEIFDDQFSVERPDGSNFTLKIRSTKLEDSAMYFCASRVRGQETQYFGPGTRLLVL.

The chain combines TRBV9 with TRBJ2-2; 10 bases are shared with TRBD2. J gave up 4 bases and V 4 bases, and 7 bases lay outside the gene matches. Germline V lookup: CDR1 SGDLS, CDR2 YYNGEE. CDR3 length: 16 residues. The chain's CDR3 is CASSSPSGGLTGELFF. The CDR3 DNA is TGTGCCAGCAGCTCCCCTAGCGGGGGCCTCACCGGGGAGCTGTTTTTT.

The gene calls are TRBV7-2 and TRBJ1-1; D gene unclear. The length of the CDR3 is 16 residues. Germline CDR1 and CDR2: SGHTA and FQGNSA. Trimming stripped 5 bases from V and 5 bases from J, with 21 bases between. The CDR3 coding sequence is TGTGCCAGCAGCCCGCGACGCGGGAACAAGCTAACTGAAGCTTTCTTT. Translation gives CASSPRRGNKLTEAFF.

The rearrangement uses TRBV28 and TRBJ1-2; D not resolved. The V end was cut by 5 bases, the J end by 0 bases, with 10 bases between. The CDR3 is 14 residues long. Germline loops: CDR1 MDHEN, CDR2 SYDVKM. The CDR3 spells CASSLAVANYGYTF. The CDR3, as DNA: TGTGCCAGCAGTCTAGCGGTAGCTAACTATGGCTACACCTTC.

The genes are TRBV5-1 and TRBJ2-7, with unresolved D. The CDR3 contains 14 residues. V lost 0 bases and J 0 bases, leaving 7 bases between the germline ends. Per germline, CDR1 SGHRS and CDR2 YFSETQ. CDR3 loop: CASSLDNPSYEQYF. In DNA form, the CDR3 reads TGCGCCAGCAGCTTGGATAATCCCTCCTACGAGCAGTACTTC.

The chain recombines TRBV2 with TRBJ1-1; tentatively, D is TRBD1 (6 bases). Germline CDR1 reads SNHLY; CDR2 reads FYNNEI. V was cut by 2 bases and J by 4 bases, with 11 bases left in between. This CDR3 spans 14 amino acids. CDR3 nucleotide sequence: TGTGCCAGCAGTGAATGGGGGCGCGGCACTGAAGCTTTCTTT. It is translated as CASSEWGRGTEAFF.